These 7 T cell receptor beta chains were sequenced from one sample in a study of T cells in localized non-small cell lung cancer. Profiled with immunoSEQ multiplex PCR; TCRdb holds only in-frame clones, not every one. The table includes roughly 35,000 clones, 80% to 90% detected once. Sequencing was performed on peripheral blood, taken before any cancer treatment. Every receptor here comes from a woman between 35 and 70 years old with stage I lung adenocarcinoma.

The chain has TRBV2 and TRBJ2-3; maybe TRBD2 (5 bases). V was cut by 11 bases and J by 3 bases, with 18 bases left in between. Germline loops: CDR1 SNHLY, CDR2 FYNNEI. The CDR3 has 14 residues. The CDR3 sequence: CAGKPGFATDTQYF. CDR3 in DNA: TGTGCCGGGAAACCGGGATTTGCTACAGATACGCAGTATTTT.

The rearrangement links TRBV25-1 to TRBJ2-7; possible D gene TRBD1, 5 bases. The CDR3 consists of 12 residues. Trimming stripped 2 bases from V and 4 bases from J, with 6 bases between. The germline gives CDR1 MGHDK, CDR2 SYGVNS. For the CDR3, the DNA is TGTGCCAGCAGTGAAAGGGGTTACGAGCAGTACTTC. Amino acid sequence: CASSERGYEQYF.

The rearrangement links TRBV5-1 to TRBJ2-7, with TRBD2 matching 8 bases. Trimming at V came to 5 bases and at J to 4 bases, leaving 8 bases not matched to a gene. CDR3 length: 14 residues. The germline CDR1 and CDR2 sequences are SGHRS and YFSETQ. The CDR3 protein is CASSPGLGPYEQYF. CDR3 nucleotide sequence: TGCGCCAGCAGTCCGGGACTAGGCCCTTACGAGCAGTACTTC. Complete variable domain (other parts from reference TRBV5-1 and TRBJ2-7): KAGVTQTPRYLIKTRGQQVTLSCSPISGHRSVSWYQQTPGQGLQFLFEYFSETQRNKGNFPGRFSGRQFSNSRSEMNVSTLELGDSALYLCASSPGLGPYEQYFGPGTRLTVT.

This chain connects TRBV7-8 to TRBJ1-5; D is unclear. From germline, CDR1 is SGHVS and CDR2 FQNEAQ. The CDR3 consists of 13 residues. Trimming took 4 bases from V and 6 from J, leaving 10 bases between them. The CDR3: CASSSQETQPQHF. CDR3 coding DNA: TGTGCCAGCAGCTCCCAGGAAACTCAGCCCCAGCATTTT.

V is TRBV4-2 and J is TRBJ2-2; 14 bases are shared with TRBD2. V shed 0 bases and J 7 bases; nucleotides not matched to a gene: 7. Looked up from germline, CDR1 is LGHNA and CDR2 is YNFKEQ. This CDR3 spans 18 amino acids. CDR3 loop: CASSQDSGTSGSHGELFF. The DNA of the CDR3 is TGTGCCAGCAGCCAAGATTCAGGGACTAGCGGGAGTCACGGGGAGCTGTTTTTT.

The genes are TRBV11-3 and TRBJ2-3, with D maybe TRBD2 (5 bases). V gave up 3 bases and J gave up 2 bases, with 21 bases separating them. Germline assignment: CDR1 SGHNT and CDR2 YENEEA. This CDR3 comprises 18 residues. For the CDR3, the DNA is TGTGCCAGCAGCTTGGGAATCGCTAGCAGAAACCCCACAGATACGCAGTATTTT. This sequence encodes CASSLGIASRNPTDTQYF. Supplemented by reference TRBV11-3 and TRBJ2-3, the full variable domain reads EAGVVQSPRYKIIEKKQPVAFWCNPISGHNTLYWYLQNLGQGPELLIRYENEEAVDDSQLPKDRFSAERLKGVDSTLKIQPAELGDSAVYLCASSLGIASRNPTDTQYFGPGTRLTVL.

J is TRBJ1-1 and V is TRBV5-4; D perhaps matches TRBD1 (5 bases). V lost 0 bases and J lost 0, with 9 bases in between. Per germline, CDR1 SGHNT and CDR2 YYREEE (reference sequence). The length of the CDR3 is 15 residues. The CDR3 loop is CASSLAGTMNTEAFF. The DNA for the CDR3 is TGTGCCAGCAGCTTGGCAGGGACCATGAACACTGAAGCTTTCTTT.